The clone carrying this T cell receptor (beta chain) has a single count. The antigen remains unidentified. Germline CDR1 is MDHEN and CDR2 is SYDVKM. Trimming removed 6 bases at V and 8 bases at J, with 13 bases between. There are 13 residues in the CDR3. 60 Vbeta and 13 Jbeta primers were used in PCR. Repertoires were generated with immunoSEQ multiplex PCR, while TCRdb's copy carries only in-frame clones and drops some. The sample has some 170,000 clones, approximately 82% seen once. The sample belongs to a study of cytomegalovirus exposure and HLA in healthy donors. Study-wide context: Early released data comprised 80 million or so unique TCRs from HLA-typed donors. Study-level results: Segments of the TCR beta V type were, in most cases, productive about 87% or about 30% of the time in an earlier analysis.

The sample taken for sequencing was PBMCs. This rearrangement joins TRBV28 to TRBJ1-4, with D perhaps matching TRBD1 (5 bases). This receptor was obtained from a woman in her twenties or thirties in good health and CMV-seronegative. CDR3 in DNA: TGTGCCAGCAGCCTCCAGGGTAGCGAAAAACTGTTTTTT. Protein: CASSLQGSEKLFF.